The TCR beta chain under discussion was sequenced for a study of a mutant IDH1 vaccine in newly diagnosed glioma. Whole-study context: Vaccination started 4-6 weeks after radiotherapy alone, or with temozolomide cycles.

The method was immunoSEQ multiplex PCR; TCRdb's version includes in-frame clones alone and lacks a portion of them. Of 52,000 or so clones listed, about 81% are singletons. This clone was detected once. Its antigen is unknown. Noted time point: week 23, last vaccination. In every dose of vaccine, 300 ug of mutant IDH1 20-mer peptide was given alongside topical imiquimod. The study enrolled donors with new WHO grade 3 or 4 IDH1-mutant, ATRX-lost astrocytomas. The germline gives CDR1 MGHDK, CDR2 SYGVNS. V dropped 1 base and J dropped 6 bases, with 9 bases sitting between them. This CDR3 spans 13 amino acids.

Sequences were derived from PBMCs, sampled from a glioma patient whose treatment included an IDH1 peptide vaccine. The chain uses TRBV25-1 and TRBJ1-2; tentatively, D is TRBD1 (5 bases). The sequence came from a woman aged 40 to 55 with glioma. Some clones in this sample may be carry-over from other donors' samples. The CDR3 region has the DNA TGTGCCAGCAGTGAATTGTGGGGGGATGGCTACACCTTC. Protein sequence: CASSELWGDGYTF.